This T cell receptor (beta chain) is drawn from a study of T cells in Graves' hyperthyroidism and ophthalmopathy. About the study: Any treatment followed the collection of peripheral blood at initial diagnosis.

The CDR3 covers 19 residues. V lost 7 bases to trimming and J lost 0 bases; unmatched junction nucleotides: 12. Amplification of TCR beta CDR3 regions used RNA as the template. Researchers ran a first-round RT-PCR on the TCR CDR3 using the HTBI primer set. TCRdb passed the multiplex PCR reads through MiXCR, listing each CDR3 protein once. The repertoire holds around 500,000 distinct CDR3 sequences, 12% to 15% seen once, with about 15% in the top ten. The sample holds many counts of this clonotype. Its antigen is still unknown. Over 18 months, lack of ophthalmopathy progression marked Graves' hyperthyroidism as stable. Isolation of PBMCs was performed on around 9.7 ml fresh peripheral blood. Study-wide results and caveats: Ophthalmopathy was identified by the model a median around 6 months ahead of onset.

The receptor's source is a woman in her thirties or forties with Graves' hyperthyroidism. Sequencing was done on a sample of blood. The V gene is TRBV12-3 or TRBV12-4, the J gene TRBJ2-6, with 10 bases identical to TRBD1. The CDR3 nucleotides read TGTGCCAGCATCAACGGGCAGGGGACAGGGGTCTCTGGGGCCAACGTCCTGACTTTC. Translating gives CASINGQGTGVSGANVLTF.